These T cell receptor beta chains were read from a single sample in a study of blood T cell repertoires in COVID-19. Sequencing was performed with immunoSEQ multiplex PCR; in TCRdb, only in-frame clones are kept and a portion is missing. The table shows 220,000 or so clones, with roughly 80% occurring only once. Sequencing was carried out using peripheral blood. These receptors originate from a woman in her seventies with acute or convalescent COVID-19. Both conserved end residues are part of each CDR3. The D gene is left open where the match is weak. For some rows the clone size is stated as once, few or many, or as a class when expanded; others skip it.

j_call clone_size v_call d_call cdr3_aa cdr3_nt
TRBJ2-1 - TRBV30 - CAWSLSSYNEQFF TGTGCCTGGAGTCTTAGCTCCTACAATGAGCAGTTCTTC
TRBJ2-3 - TRBV27 TRBD2 CASSLQVGGYHSTDTQYF TGTGCCAGCAGTTTACAGGTCGGGGGGTACCACAGCACAGATACGCAGTATTTT
TRBJ2-3 few TRBV3-1/TRBV3-2 TRBD2 CASSQVPRLAGSTSTDTQYF TGTGCCAGCAGCCAAGTGCCCCGACTAGCGGGTTCAACTAGCACAGATACGCAGTATTTT
TRBJ1-2 - TRBV3-1/TRBV3-2 TRBD1 CASSQDPAGDRGYGYTF TGTGCCAGCAGCCAAGACCCGGCAGGGGACAGGGGCTATGGCTACACCTTC
TRBJ2-7 - TRBV7-2 - CASTQGHSYEQYF TGTGCCAGCACCCAGGGTCACTCCTACGAGCAGTACTTC
TRBJ2-5 - TRBV4-1 - CASTKGVAEETQYF TGCGCCAGCACCAAAGGGGTGGCAGAGGAGACCCAGTACTTC
TRBJ2-4 - TRBV6-5 TRBD2 CASSYYRSGSLSIQYF TGTGCCAGCAGTTACTACCGTAGCGGGAGCCTGTCCATTCAGTACTTC
TRBJ1-6 - TRBV20-1 - CSASGGGQSYNSPLHF TGCAGTGCTAGTGGCGGGGGGCAATCCTATAATTCACCCCTCCACTTT
TRBJ2-7 - TRBV5-5 - CASSSLTGSYEQYF TGTGCCAGCAGCTCCCTGACAGGCTCCTACGAGCAGTACTTC
TRBJ1-1 - TRBV18 - CASSADTEYTEAFF TGTGCCAGCTCCGCGGACACGGAATACACTGAAGCTTTCTTT
TRBJ2-3 - TRBV7-6 - CASSFQETQYF TGTGCCAGCAGCTTCCAGGAAACGCAGTATTTT
TRBJ2-2 - TRBV10-1 - CAGLFSSRERAGELFF TGCGCCGGATTATTTTCGAGCCGGGAGAGGGCCGGGGAGCTGTTTTTT
TRBJ1-1 - TRBV7-2 TRBD1 CASSLGTGPNTEAFF TGTGCCAGCAGCTTAGGGACAGGGCCGAACACTGAAGCTTTCTTT
TRBJ1-5 once TRBV4-2 TRBD1 CASSPTRDRYNQPQHF TGTGCCAGCAGCCCAACCCGGGACAGGTACAATCAGCCCCAGCATTTT
TRBJ1-2 - TRBV30 - CASKYPGHQLYGYTF TGTGCCTCAAAATACCCGGGACACCAACTCTATGGCTACACCTTC
TRBJ2-5 - TRBV7-9 TRBD1 CASSTRTGLQETQYF TGTGCCAGCAGCACCAGGACAGGATTACAAGAGACCCAGTACTTC
TRBJ2-1 - TRBV9 TRBD1 CASSVGTGYNEQFF TGTGCCAGCAGCGTAGGGACAGGGTACAATGAGCAGTTCTTC
TRBJ2-7 - TRBV11-2 - CASSLTGASEQYF TGTGCCAGCAGCTTGACGGGAGCCTCCGAGCAGTACTTC
TRBJ2-3 - TRBV9 - CASSPGLREVDTQYF TGTGCCAGCAGCCCGGGACTGAGGGAGGTAGATACGCAGTATTTT
TRBJ1-5 few TRBV6-6 - CASTGSYSNQPQHF TGTGCCAGCACGGGGTCATATAGCAATCAGCCCCAGCATTTT
TRBJ2-1 once TRBV9 TRBD2 CASSVAGGSYNEQFF TGTGCCAGCAGCGTAGCGGGGGGCTCCTACAATGAGCAGTTCTTC
TRBJ2-1 - TRBV19 - CAMTRLGDSHYNEQFF TGTGCCATGACACGTCTGGGGGACTCCCACTACAATGAGCAGTTCTTC
TRBJ1-6 - TRBV19 TRBD1 CASRGTGMTPLHF TGTGCCAGTAGGGGGACAGGGATGACACCCCTCCACTTT
TRBJ2-5 - TRBV5-6 - CASSRLVAETQYF TGTGCCAGCAGCCGACTAGTAGCCGAGACCCAGTACTTC
TRBJ1-5 - TRBV5-1 - CASSLEGGVEPQHF TGCGCCAGCAGCTTGGAAGGGGGAGTAGAGCCCCAGCATTTT
TRBJ1-5 few TRBV5-1 TRBD1 CASSPGTGVNQPQHF TGCGCCAGCAGCCCCGGGACAGGGGTCAATCAGCCCCAGCATTTT
TRBJ2-5 - TRBV11-3 - CASSRDRLEETQYF TGTGCCAGCAGCCGGGATAGGTTGGAAGAGACCCAGTACTTC
TRBJ2-1 - TRBV3-1/TRBV3-2 TRBD1 CASSLRGTGDEQFF TGTGCCAGCAGCCTCCGCGGGACAGGGGATGAGCAGTTCTTC
TRBJ2-6 - TRBV7-9 - CASSSNRETLSGANVLTF TGTGCCAGCAGCTCAAACCGGGAGACATTATCTGGGGCCAACGTCCTGACTTTC